This TCR beta chain comes out of a study of T cell responses to AZD1222 COVID-19 vaccine. The germline V gene has CDR1 SGHAT and CDR2 FQNNGV. V lost 8 bases and J lost 4, with 20 bases in between. The CDR3 runs 15 residues. Assay: immunoSEQ multiplex PCR; the TCRdb copy retains only in-frame clones and omits some. The repertoire holds roughly 120,000 clones, with approximately 83% as singletons. Sequencing used peripheral blood, obtained on day 0 of AZD1222 vaccination. This clonotype was obtained from an adult in good health. The chain carries TRBV11-2 and TRBJ2-5, with no clear D. The CDR3 DNA is TGTGCCAGCCACAGCCCAAGTAAGGGTGGAGAGACCCAGTACTTC. Translated, it gives CASHSPSKGGETQYF.